This T cell receptor (beta chain) was recorded in a study of blood T cell repertoires in COVID-19. About the research overall: Spain, Italy and the United States supplied samples that represented acute and convalescent COVID-19.

V dropped 5 bases and J dropped 2 bases, with 19 bases sitting between them. This CDR3 spans 17 amino acids. CDR1 is KGHSH, CDR2 LQKENI, per germline. Original handling: Estimates of nucleated cell counts were drawn from the amplification of reference gene primers. TCRdb keeps only in-frame clones here, not all; method: immunoSEQ multiplex PCR. Clonal size and the V and J genes are those of that table, whereas D and trimming came from the DNA. Here the sample spans about 64,000 clones, roughly 88% being singletons. The V call is TRBV18, the J call TRBJ1-5, with a possible D match to TRBD1 (5 bases). The clonotype comes from a man in his sixties or seventies with acute or convalescent COVID-19. Sequencing was done on a sample of peripheral blood. CDR3 sequence (DNA): TGTGCCAGCTCAGCAGGGTTCCCTTTGTTCGGCAATCAGCCCCAGCATTTT. Amino acids: CASSAGFPLFGNQPQHF.